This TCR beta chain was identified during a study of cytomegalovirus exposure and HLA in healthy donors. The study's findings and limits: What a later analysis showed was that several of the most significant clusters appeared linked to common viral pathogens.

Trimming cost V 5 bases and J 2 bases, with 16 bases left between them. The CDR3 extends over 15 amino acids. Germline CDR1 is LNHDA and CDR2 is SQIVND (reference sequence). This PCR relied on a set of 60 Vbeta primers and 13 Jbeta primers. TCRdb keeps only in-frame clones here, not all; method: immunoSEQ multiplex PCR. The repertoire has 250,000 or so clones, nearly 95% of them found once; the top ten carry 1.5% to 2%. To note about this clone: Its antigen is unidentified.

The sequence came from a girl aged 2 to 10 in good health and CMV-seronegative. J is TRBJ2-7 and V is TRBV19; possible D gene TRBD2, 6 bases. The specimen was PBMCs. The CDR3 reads CASSPAGGRTYEQYF. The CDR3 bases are TGTGCCAGTAGTCCCGCCGGGGGTAGGACCTACGAGCAGTACTTC.